These T cell receptor beta chains were read from a single sample in a study of shared clonotypes between healthy human individuals. The data were produced by immunoSEQ multiplex PCR, yet TCRdb's version contains in-frame clones alone and is incomplete. Here the sample spans roughly 1,500,000 clones, about 98% being singletons. Sequenced input: naive CD4+ T cells sorted from blood. These receptors were collected from a man aged 25 to 45 in good health. CDR3s include the opening cysteine and the closing phenylalanine or tryptophan. Fields, in order: clone size, V gene, J gene, D gene, CDR3 DNA, CDR3 protein. A D gene is named only where the DNA matches it firmly. Clone size is stated in some rows and not others, as once, few, many or a class when expanded.

>-|TRBV28|TRBJ2-5|-
TGTGCCAGCATCCGCGGGGGCGACGAAGAGACCCAGTACTTC
CASIRGGDEETQYF
>-|TRBV7-9|TRBJ2-1|-
TGTGCCAGCAGCTTAGCCCTAGTTTACAATGAGCAGTTCTTC
CASSLALVYNEQFF
>-|TRBV18|TRBJ2-7|-
TGTGCCAGCTCACCATCCGGGACGAACTACGAGCAGTACTTC
CASSPSGTNYEQYF
>-|TRBV7-3|TRBJ2-3|TRBD1
TGTGCCAGCAGCCCCCAACAGGGGTATACGCAGTATTTT
CASSPQQGYTQYF
>once|TRBV19|TRBJ1-5|-
TGTGCCAGTAGTATAGATGGGCCCTTCTCCAATCAGCCCCAGCATTTT
CASSIDGPFSNQPQHF
>-|TRBV6-5|TRBJ1-5|-
TGTGCCAGCAGGCCTGGACAGCCCAATCAGCCCCAGCATTTT
CASRPGQPNQPQHF
>-|TRBV5-4|TRBJ2-2|TRBD2
TGTGCCAGCAGTTCCCCAAGCGGGAAGGGCACCGGGGAGCTGTTTTTT
CASSSPSGKGTGELFF
>-|TRBV10-2|TRBJ2-2|TRBD1
TGCGCCAGCAGGGTTGACAGGGTAGGGGAGCTGTTTTTT
CASRVDRVGELFF
>-|TRBV23-1|TRBJ2-7|-
TGCGCCAATCCCGGGAATACGAACTACGAGCAGTACTTC
CANPGNTNYEQYF
>-|TRBV7-8|TRBJ2-1|TRBD2
TGTGCCAGCAGCCGACGGGAGGGGGGCTCCTACAATGAGCAGTTCTTC
CASSRREGGSYNEQFF
>-|TRBV9|TRBJ2-1|-
TGTGCCAGCAGCGTAGATAGCAGTAGCTCCTACAATGAGCAGTTCTTC
CASSVDSSSSYNEQFF
>-|TRBV9|TRBJ2-1|TRBD2
TGTGCCAGCAGCCCAGACGGGAGACTAGCGGGAGTCTCGTCCTACAATGAGCAGTTCTTC
CASSPDGRLAGVSSYNEQFF
>-|TRBV21-1|TRBJ2-7|-
TGTGCCAGCAACCTCTCTTTTCACCCACGACTAGCGGATCACTCCTACGAGCAGTACTTC
CASNLSFHPRLADHSYEQYF
>once|TRBV7-8|TRBJ1-1|-
TGTGCCAGCAGCTACAGTACCAACGAAGCTTTCTTT
CASSYSTNEAFF
>-|TRBV5-6|TRBJ1-3|-
TGTGCCAGCAGCTTGGTGGAAGTCGGAAACACCATATATTTT
CASSLVEVGNTIYF
>-|TRBV5-1|TRBJ2-5|TRBD2
TGCGCCAGCACCTCCCCCGGGTTAGCGGGAGGGCTAGGAGGAGAGACCCAGTACTTC
CASTSPGLAGGLGGETQYF
>-|TRBV7-9|TRBJ2-7|TRBD1
TGTGCCAGCAGCTTGATACAGGGGCCCGCCGGCGTGCAGTACTTC
CASSLIQGPAGVQYF
>-|TRBV2|TRBJ2-5|-
TGTGCCAGCGGGGACGGGCTTCAAGAGACCCAGTACTTC
CASGDGLQETQYF
>once|TRBV28|TRBJ2-3|-
TGTGCCAGCGGTAGGATCTCCTCTGCAGATACGCAGTATTTT
CASGRISSADTQYF
>-|TRBV28|TRBJ2-7|-
TGTGCCAGCAGTTTGACGGGCTTGGACCAGAGATCCTACGAGCAGTACTTC
CASSLTGLDQRSYEQYF
>-|TRBV10-3|TRBJ1-1|-
TGTGCCATCAGTGGGGGGGATGAAACTGAAGCTTTCTTT
CAISGGDETEAFF
>-|TRBV7-2|TRBJ2-2|-
TGTGCCAGCAGCTTTAGCAGGGTTATAACCGGGGAGCTGTTTTTT
CASSFSRVITGELFF